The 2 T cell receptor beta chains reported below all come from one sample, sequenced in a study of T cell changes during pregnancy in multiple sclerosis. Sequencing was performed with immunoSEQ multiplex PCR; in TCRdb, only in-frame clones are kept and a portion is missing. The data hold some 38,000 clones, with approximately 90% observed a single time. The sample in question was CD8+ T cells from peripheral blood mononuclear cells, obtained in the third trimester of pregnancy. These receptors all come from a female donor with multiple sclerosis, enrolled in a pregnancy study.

The CDR3 bases are TGTGCCAGCAGCTGGGCCACAGGGGGCTTTACTGAAGCTTTCTTT. Translation gives CASSWATGGFTEAFF. The rearrangement uses TRBV13 and TRBJ1-1, with 9 bases aligning to TRBD1. With V trimmed by 4 bases and J by 5 bases, 8 bases remained unmatched. This CDR3 comprises 15 residues. Germline V gene data show CDR1 as PRHDT and CDR2 as FYEKMQ (reference sequence).

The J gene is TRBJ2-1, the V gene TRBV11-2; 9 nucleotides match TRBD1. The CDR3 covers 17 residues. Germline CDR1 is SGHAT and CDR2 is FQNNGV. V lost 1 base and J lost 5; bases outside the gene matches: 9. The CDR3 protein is CASSLVPGTGRHNEQFF. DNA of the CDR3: TGTGCCAGCAGCTTAGTGCCCGGGACAGGGCGCCACAATGAGCAGTTCTTC.